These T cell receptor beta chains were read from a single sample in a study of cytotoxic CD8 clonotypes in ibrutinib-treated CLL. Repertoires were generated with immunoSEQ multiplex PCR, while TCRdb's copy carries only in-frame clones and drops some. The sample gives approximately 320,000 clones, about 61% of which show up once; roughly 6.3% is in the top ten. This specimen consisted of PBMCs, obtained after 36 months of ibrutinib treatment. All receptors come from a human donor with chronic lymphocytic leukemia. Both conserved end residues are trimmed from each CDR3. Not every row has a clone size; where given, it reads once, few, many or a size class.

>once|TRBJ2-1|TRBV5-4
ASSLDFSYNEQF
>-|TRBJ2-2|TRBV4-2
ASSQQRTLGEGELF
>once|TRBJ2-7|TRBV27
ASSFRGGPSYEQY
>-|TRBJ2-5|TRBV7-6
ASSLSGSTQETQY
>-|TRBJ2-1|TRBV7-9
ASSPRTGYNEQF
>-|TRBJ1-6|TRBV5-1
ASSLGTENSPLH
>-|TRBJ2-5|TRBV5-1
ASSSAGAQETQY
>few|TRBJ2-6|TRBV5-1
ASSRQGNSGANVLT
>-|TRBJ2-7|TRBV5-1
ASSLVDKAGEQY
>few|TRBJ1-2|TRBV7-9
ASSLGTVHGYT
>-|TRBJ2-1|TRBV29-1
SVEKLAGAYNEQF
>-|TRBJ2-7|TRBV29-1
SVVVTNGLYEQY
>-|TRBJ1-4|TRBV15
ATRRGGEANEKLF
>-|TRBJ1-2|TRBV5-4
ASRVRFGGYT
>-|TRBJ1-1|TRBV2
ASRGLNEAF
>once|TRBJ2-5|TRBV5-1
ASTPWAGGVETQY
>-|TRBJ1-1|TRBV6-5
ASSFEWENTEAF
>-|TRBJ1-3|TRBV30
ARPTWVSGNTIY
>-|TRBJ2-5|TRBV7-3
ASSATGETQY
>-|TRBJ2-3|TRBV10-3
AISESGGGHRSTDTQY
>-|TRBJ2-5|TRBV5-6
ASSSRVPLIWTQY
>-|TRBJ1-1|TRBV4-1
ASSQEGARAAEAF
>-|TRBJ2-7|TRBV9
ASSGDREGNYEQY
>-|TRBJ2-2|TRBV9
ASSPGWGGELF
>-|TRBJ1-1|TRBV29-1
SAGGDRAGTEAF
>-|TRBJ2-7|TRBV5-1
ASSLAGKSTDRTTYEQY
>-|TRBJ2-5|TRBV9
ASSPPEGLLETQY
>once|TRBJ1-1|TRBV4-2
ASSQVGLGFGTEAF
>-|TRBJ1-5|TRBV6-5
ASSSGINQPQH